This T cell receptor beta chain was obtained from a study of blood T cell repertoires in COVID-19. In the study overall: Nucleic acid was either cDNA or gDNA, and it came from T cells, B-cell-depleted T cells, or PBMCs.

The length of the CDR3 is 13 residues. CDR1 and CDR2 (germline): SGHTS, YDEGEE. Trimming left V 1 base short and J 10 bases short, with 14 bases between. Original processing notes: Using reference gene primer amplification, nucleated cell counts were estimated. Produced via immunoSEQ multiplex PCR; TCRdb's table is partial and in-frame only. That table gives V, J and clone size, and the DNA gave D and trimming. The table shows tens of thousands of clones, with around 90% occurring only once. Enrollment of patients from Seattle took place during active infection, with longitudinal follow-up. The TCR comes from a woman aged 55-70 years with COVID-19, enrolled during active disease. V and J are TRBV5-8 and TRBJ2-5, with D maybe TRBD2 (6 bases). Input material: peripheral blood. CDR3 protein: CASSLSNWGDQYF. The DNA of the CDR3 is TGTGCCAGCAGCTTGTCCAACTGGGGGGACCAGTACTTC.